The 30 T cell receptor beta chains below come from one sample, sequenced in a study of blood T cell repertoires in COVID-19 (dated by TCRdb to 2018 to 2020). Receptor amplification or capture employed the immunoSEQ multiplex PCR assay. TCRdb obtained this table from immuneACCESS and retained in-frame rearrangements with V and J assigned. These tables miss some clones; where compared with another copy, unresolved V genes account for less than half of the shortfall, and the remainder is unexplained. The sample profile shows around 280,000 clones; around 89% of them were found once. The top ten clonotypes cover about 1.7% of the sample. Material for sequencing was PBMCs or T cells enriched from blood (not recorded which). These receptors were obtained from a woman under 30 with acute COVID-19.

The chain recombines TRBV27 with TRBJ1-4, with 9 bases lining up with TRBD1. This CDR3 comprises 17 residues. CDR1 and CDR2 from the germline V gene are MNHEY and SMNVEV (reference sequence). The ends lost 6 bases at V and 8 bases at J; junction bases unmatched: 16. The CDR3 is CASSRTGVMVGGEKLFF. In DNA form, the CDR3 reads TGTGCCAGCAGCCGGACAGGGGTAATGGTTGGTGGGGAAAAACTGTTTTTT.

The V and J genes are TRBV18 and TRBJ2-5; no reliable D call. CDR3 length: 14 residues. Trimming shortened V by 0 bases and J by 4 bases, and 9 bases separated the two germline ends. Per germline, CDR1 KGHSH and CDR2 LQKENI. CDR3 nucleotides: TGTGCCAGCTCACCACCTTCCGGGTCAGAGACCCAGTACTTC. This translates into CASSPPSGSETQYF. Full variable domain (outside the CDR3, taken from reference TRBV18 and TRBJ2-5): NAGVMQNPRHLVRRRGQEARLRCSPMKGHSHVYWYRQLPEEGLKFMVYLQKENIIDESGMPKERFSAEFPKEGPSILRIQQVVRGDSAAYFCASSPPSGSETQYFGPGTRLLVL.

The chain recombines TRBV5-1 with TRBJ2-5; 13 bases agree with TRBD2. This CDR3 has 17 amino acids. Per the germline V gene, CDR1 is SGHRS and CDR2 is YFSETQ. V lost 6 bases and J lost 7; bases outside the gene matches: 15. The CDR3 sequence: CASTRPGDTSGRGTQYF. CDR3 bases: TGCGCCAGCACGCGACCTGGTGATACTAGCGGGAGGGGGACCCAGTACTTC. The full variable domain, its missing parts supplied by reference TRBV5-1 and TRBJ2-5, is KAGVTQTPRYLIKTRGQQVTLSCSPISGHRSVSWYQQTPGQGLQFLFEYFSETQRNKGNFPGRFSGRQFSNSRSEMNVSTLELGDSALYLCASTRPGDTSGRGTQYFGPGTRLLVL.

This clone has a handful of counts. This rearrangement joins TRBV28 to TRBJ2-7, with 7 nucleotides matching TRBD1. With V trimmed by 1 base and J by 3 bases, 6 bases remained unmatched. The CDR3 is made up of 15 amino acids. Germline CDR1 and CDR2: MDHEN and SYDVKM. The CDR3 DNA reads TGTGCCAGCAGTTTATCAGGACAGGTAGGCTACGAGCAGTACTTC. As protein: CASSLSGQVGYEQYF. Combining the CDR3 with reference TRBV28 and TRBJ2-7 gives the whole variable domain DVKVTQSSRYLVKRTGEKVFLECVQDMDHENMFWYRQDPGLGLRLIYFSYDVKMKEKGDIPEGYSVSREKKERFSLILESASTNQTSMYLCASSLSGQVGYEQYFGPGTRLTVT.

V is TRBV7-9 and J is TRBJ1-2; 11 nucleotides align to TRBD1. With 4 bases clipped from V and 4 bases from J, the junction kept 2 bases outside the gene matches. The CDR3 is 14 amino acids. CDR1 is SEHNR, CDR2 FQNEAQ, per germline (reference sequence). Here the CDR3 DNA reads TGTGCCAGCAGCTCGGGACAGGGGGTCTATGGCTACACCTTC. This gives the protein CASSSGQGVYGYTF.

This clone was seen a handful of times. The chain employs TRBV27 and TRBJ2-1; 14 positions agree with TRBD2. CDR3 length equals 17 residues. Germline CDR1 is MNHEY and CDR2 is SMNVEV (reference sequence). J gave up 2 bases and V 5 bases, and 5 bases lay outside the gene matches. The CDR3 loop reads CASSPRTSGRTYNEQFF. CDR3 nucleotide sequence: TGTGCCAGCAGTCCCCGGACTAGCGGGAGGACCTACAATGAGCAGTTCTTC.

This rearrangement joins TRBV6-5 to TRBJ2-1; D gene uncertain. This CDR3 has 15 amino acids. Deletions cut 0 bases from V and 7 bases from J, with 13 bases between. Germline values: CDR1 MNHEY, CDR2 SVGAGI. CDR3 DNA: TGTGCCAGCAGTTACTCGGCCCCGATCGGGAATGAGCAGTTCTTC. It yields the protein CASSYSAPIGNEQFF.

The chain is built from TRBV5-1 and TRBJ1-4, with a weak D call TRBD1 (5 bases). There are 15 residues in the CDR3. Looked up from germline, CDR1 is SGHRS and CDR2 is YFSETQ. V lost 4 bases and J lost 6, with 16 bases in between. CDR3: CASSPTGGRDEKLFF. Here the CDR3 DNA reads TGCGCCAGCAGCCCCACGGGGGGACGCGATGAAAAACTGTTTTTT.

The chain joins TRBV7-8 to TRBJ2-7; D might be TRBD1 (6 bases). The V gene's germline CDR1 is SGHVS and CDR2 FQNEAQ. Trimming stripped 1 base from V and 2 bases from J, with 6 bases between. This CDR3 has 13 residues. CDR3 nucleotide sequence: TGTGCCAGCAGCTTAGACAGGGCCTACGAGCAGTACTTC. Its protein is CASSLDRAYEQYF.

This chain links TRBV5-1 with TRBJ2-1, with D possibly being TRBD2 (6 bases). The V end lost 4 bases, the J end lost 7 bases, and 18 bases lay between the germline ends. Germline CDR1 reads SGHRS; CDR2 reads YFSETQ. The CDR3 contains 15 residues. The CDR3 DNA reads TGCGCCAGCAGCCCAGTGGGGGAGGTAAATAATGAGCAGTTCTTC. This gives the protein CASSPVGEVNNEQFF.

V and J are TRBV27 and TRBJ2-7; 9 positions agree with TRBD1. The CDR3 extends over 17 amino acids. With V trimmed by 4 bases and J by 1 base, 11 bases remained unmatched. Germline CDR1 and CDR2: MNHEY and SMNVEV (reference sequence). The CDR3 DNA follows: TGTGCCAGCAGTTATGGGCCCCCCGGGACAGGGTCCTACGAGCAGTACTTC. Protein product: CASSYGPPGTGSYEQYF.

The chain links TRBV7-9 to TRBJ2-2; 8 bases match TRBD2. From germline, CDR1 is SEHNR and CDR2 FQNEAQ (reference sequence). V gave up 3 bases and J gave up 5 bases; unmatched junction bases: 5. CDR3 length: 15 amino acids. The CDR3 sequence: CASSLGTRGTGELFF. The CDR3 nucleotides are TGTGCCAGCAGCTTGGGGACTAGAGGTACCGGGGAGCTGTTTTTT.

The chain links TRBV24-1 to TRBJ2-2; a weak D match, TRBD1 (6 bases). The CDR3 has 16 amino acids. With 1 base removed from V and 4 bases from J, the gap between germline ends came to 12 bases. Germline values: CDR1 KGHDR, CDR2 SFDVKD. The CDR3 region has the DNA TGTGCCACCAGTGATTTCAGGGGCTCGGGCACCGGGGAGCTGTTTTTT. It is translated as CATSDFRGSGTGELFF.

V is TRBV2 and J is TRBJ1-1; weak D call: TRBD1 (5 bases). Germline CDR1 is SNHLY and CDR2 is FYNNEI. This CDR3 region has 16 residues. V dropped 3 bases and J dropped 2 bases, with 16 bases sitting between them. Here the CDR3 reads CASSDAGSKRNTEAFF. Here the CDR3 DNA reads TGTGCCAGCAGTGATGCAGGGTCTAAAAGAAACACTGAAGCTTTCTTT. Variable domain in full (rest from reference TRBV2 and TRBJ1-1): EPEVTQTPSHQVTQMGQEVILRCVPISNHLYFYWYRQILGQKVEFLVSFYNNEISEKSEIFDDQFSVERPDGSNFTLKIRSTKLEDSAMYFCASSDAGSKRNTEAFFGQGTRLTVV.

V usage is TRBV5-6 and J usage is TRBJ1-3, with 9 bases fitting TRBD1. CDR1 is SGHDT and CDR2 is YYEEEE in the germline V gene. V shed 4 bases, J shed 1 base, and the junction held 6 bases outside the gene matches. CDR3 length equals 16 residues. CDR3 loop: CASSGLGQGSGNTIYF. The CDR3 nucleotides read TGTGCCAGCAGCGGGTTGGGACAGGGATCTGGAAACACCATATATTTT.

This sequence joins TRBV27 and TRBJ1-6; TRBD1 is a possible D gene (6 bases). The CDR3 loop spans 19 amino acids. The V and J ends lost 3 bases and 10 bases respectively, with 28 bases between them. CDR1 is MNHEY, CDR2 SMNVEV, per germline (reference sequence). Written as DNA, the CDR3 is TGTGCCAGCAGTTTCGCGAGGGGGTGGGCGGCCAGCCCACCGTCACCCCTCCACTTT. It specifies CASSFARGWAASPPSPLHF.

This sequence joins TRBV4-1 and TRBJ1-3, with 7 bases aligning to TRBD1. Germline CDR1 and CDR2: MGHRA and YSYEKL. The CDR3 contains 17 residues. The ends lost 5 bases at V and 4 bases at J; junction bases unmatched: 14. This chain's CDR3 is CASSRTTTTGTGNTIYF. For the CDR3, the DNA is TGCGCCAGCAGCAGAACGACCACGACAGGGACGGGAAACACCATATATTTT.

The chain couples TRBV10-3 to TRBJ2-1, with 8 bases identical to TRBD2. There are 15 residues in the CDR3. Germline CDR1 ENHRY, CDR2 SYGVKD. The J segment lost 5 bases and the V segment lost 1 base, leaving 4 bases of the junction unmatched. The CDR3, as DNA: TGTGCCATCAGTGAGTATGACGGGAGGGACAATGAGCAGTTCTTC. This gives the protein CAISEYDGRDNEQFF.

The V gene is TRBV9, the J gene TRBJ2-1, with TRBD2 identical over 11 bases. CDR1 is SGDLS, CDR2 YYNGEE, per germline. CDR3 length: 17 residues. V lost 3 bases and J lost 1; bases outside the gene matches: 6. Here the CDR3 reads CASSAGTSGNSYNEQFF. The CDR3 nucleotides are TGTGCCAGCAGCGCAGGGACTAGCGGTAATTCCTACAATGAGCAGTTCTTC.

V and J are TRBV5-1 and TRBJ1-1, with D unclear. Germline CDR1 SGHRS, CDR2 YFSETQ. Trimming took off 6 bases at V and 0 bases at J, with 12 bases between the two ends. The CDR3 consists of 14 residues. CDR3 region: CASNQDGMNTEAFF. The CDR3 nucleotides read TGCGCCAGCAACCAGGACGGGATGAACACTGAAGCTTTCTTT. Full variable domain (remainder filled in from reference TRBV5-1 and TRBJ1-1): KAGVTQTPRYLIKTRGQQVTLSCSPISGHRSVSWYQQTPGQGLQFLFEYFSETQRNKGNFPGRFSGRQFSNSRSEMNVSTLELGDSALYLCASNQDGMNTEAFFGQGTRLTVV.

The chain uses TRBV3-1 (or the pseudogene TRBV3-2) and TRBJ2-3; no definite D call. CDR1 and CDR2 (germline): LGHDT, YNNKEL (reference sequence). Trimming removed 1 base from V and 5 bases from J, with 4 bases in between. This CDR3 comprises 12 residues. The CDR3 loop is CASSQAGDTQYF. In DNA, the CDR3 is TGTGCCAGCAGCCAAGCAGGAGATACGCAGTATTTT.

The chain uses TRBV6-2 or TRBV6-3 and TRBJ2-1; 7 nucleotides line up with TRBD2. The CDR3 consists of 14 residues. The V gene end was trimmed by 5 bases and the J gene end by 6 bases; junction bases not matched to a gene: 7. Germline lookup yields CDR1 MNHEY and CDR2 SVGEGT. The CDR3 coding sequence is TGTGCCAGCAGTCGCCGGGAGGAAGGCAATGAGCAGTTCTTC. This encodes CASSRREEGNEQFF.

This chain uses TRBV19 with TRBJ2-7; 12 bases agree with TRBD2. Germline CDR1 and CDR2: LNHDA and SQIVND (reference sequence). With V trimmed by 4 bases and J by 2 bases, 0 bases remained unmatched. The CDR3 totals 14 residues. CDR3 sequence (DNA): TGTGCCAGTAGTAGGACTAGCGGGGCCTACGAGCAGTACTTC. It yields the protein CASSRTSGAYEQYF.

The chain recombines TRBV3-1 (or the pseudogene TRBV3-2) with TRBJ1-5; D remains ambiguous. The germline V gene encodes CDR1 LGHDT and CDR2 YNNKEL (reference sequence). This CDR3 has 13 amino acids. Trimming left V 1 base short and J 5 bases short, with 6 bases between. The CDR3 sequence: CASSQAGDQPQHF. CDR3 in DNA: TGTGCCAGCAGCCAAGCCGGAGATCAGCCCCAGCATTTT.

The rearrangement links TRBV10-3 to TRBJ1-1; D is unclear. The V gene lost 7 bases and the J gene lost 7 bases, with 10 bases spanning the gap. Germline V gene data show CDR1 as ENHRY and CDR2 as SYGVKD. The CDR3 length is 11 residues. For the CDR3, the DNA is TGTGCCATCAAGAGGTCTGGTGAAGCTTTCTTT. Encoded protein: CAIKRSGEAFF.

The gene calls are TRBV5-1 and TRBJ2-7, with 7 bases identical to TRBD1. Losses at the gene ends were 6 bases for V and 4 bases for J; bases not matched to a gene: 7. The length of the CDR3 is 13 residues. The germline V gene has CDR1 SGHRS and CDR2 YFSETQ. CDR3 in DNA: TGCGCCAGCATGAAAGGGGGCTCGTACGAGCAGTACTTC. Protein: CASMKGGSYEQYF.

The V gene is TRBV7-9, the J gene TRBJ1-5; no reliable D call. The CDR3 spans 14 residues. Germline V CDR1 and CDR2: SEHNR, FQNEAQ (reference sequence). Trimming took 5 bases from V and 5 from J, leaving 13 bases between them. CDR3 sequence (DNA): TGTGCCAGCAGCGTTGGCGGCAGTGATCAGCCCCAGCATTTT. It encodes CASSVGGSDQPQHF.

The V and J genes are TRBV6-5 and TRBJ2-7; 8 bases are a match to TRBD1. The germline gives CDR1 MNHEY, CDR2 SVGAGI. The CDR3 extends over 15 amino acids. V trimming: 0 bases; J trimming: 6 bases; junction bases outside the gene matches: 7. CDR3 DNA: TGTGCCAGCAGTTACTCGACCAGGGGGCGAACCGAGCAGTACTTC. It is translated as CASSYSTRGRTEQYF.

A few counts support this clone. The chain couples TRBV7-9 to TRBJ1-2, with no clear D. The V end was cut by 0 bases, the J end by 6 bases, with 11 bases between. CDR1 is SEHNR, CDR2 FQNEAQ, per germline (reference sequence). The CDR3 loop spans 14 amino acids. CDR3 protein: CASSLAGGFNGYTF. CDR3 DNA sequence: TGTGCCAGCAGCTTAGCCGGAGGGTTTAATGGCTACACCTTC.

This rearrangement joins TRBV30 to TRBJ1-2, with 8 bases lining up with TRBD1. The CDR3 spans 15 residues. J lost 4 bases, V lost 1 base, and 8 bases had no gene match. The germline V gene has CDR1 GTSNPN and CDR2 SVGIG (reference sequence). CDR3 region: CAWSEGQATGYGYTF. The DNA of the CDR3 is TGTGCCTGGAGTGAGGGACAGGCGACGGGCTATGGCTACACCTTC.